This T cell receptor beta chain was recorded in a study of blood T cells in healthy people across ages. The authors ran a second PCR of roughly 6 to 12 cycles using a sample-barcoded 5' primer and a J-beta primer mix. A 12-random-nucleotide template-switch adaptor tagged each cDNA molecule. TCRdb re-analysed the 5' RACE reads in MiXCR, keeping a single row per CDR3 protein. Among hundreds of thousands of distinct CDR3 sequences listed, more than 25% were seen once. A word on this clonotype: This may arise from a read error, as a much more abundant clone is one base away.

The CDR3 has 14 residues. The germline gives CDR1 SGHRS, CDR2 YFSETQ. The source material was blood. The source is an elderly woman in good health. This chain connects TRBV5-1 to TRBJ2-1; D may match TRBD1 or TRBD2 (5 bases each). Near its end, the DNA agrees better with TRBJ2-7, so the J call may be wrong. The CDR3 spells CASSRGNSYNEQYF. The CDR3 DNA reads as TGCGCCAGCTCGAGGGGTAACTCCTACAATGAGCAGTACTTC.